This T cell receptor beta chain came from a study of lymphopenia after photon versus proton radiotherapy. General observations from the study: Larger post-nadir TCR diversity loss correlated inversely with survival in deceased patients. After the lymphocyte nadir, photon-treated repertoires showed oligoclonal expansion, especially of CD8+ Temra cells. Proton therapy kept repertoires fairly stable, unlike photons, which gained effector/memory cells.

Germline V gives CDR1 SGHDT, CDR2 YYEEEE. The CDR3 extends over 12 amino acids. Trimming took 4 bases from V and 12 from J, leaving 14 bases between them. A remark on this clone: No antigen is known for it.

This table comes from immunoSEQ multiplex PCR, and its TCRdb copy is limited to in-frame clones, with some not included. The data contain about 4,500 clones, roughly 71% of them singletons. This chain links TRBV5-6 with TRBJ1-3, with D possibly TRBD1 on 5 matching bases. Sequenced here: peripheral blood, sampled from a patient treated with proton-based radiotherapy. This TCR came from a man older than 75 with esophageal cancer. The CDR3 reads CASSQRGYSIYF. The CDR3 bases are TGTGCCAGCAGCCAGCGGGGGTATAGCATATATTTT.